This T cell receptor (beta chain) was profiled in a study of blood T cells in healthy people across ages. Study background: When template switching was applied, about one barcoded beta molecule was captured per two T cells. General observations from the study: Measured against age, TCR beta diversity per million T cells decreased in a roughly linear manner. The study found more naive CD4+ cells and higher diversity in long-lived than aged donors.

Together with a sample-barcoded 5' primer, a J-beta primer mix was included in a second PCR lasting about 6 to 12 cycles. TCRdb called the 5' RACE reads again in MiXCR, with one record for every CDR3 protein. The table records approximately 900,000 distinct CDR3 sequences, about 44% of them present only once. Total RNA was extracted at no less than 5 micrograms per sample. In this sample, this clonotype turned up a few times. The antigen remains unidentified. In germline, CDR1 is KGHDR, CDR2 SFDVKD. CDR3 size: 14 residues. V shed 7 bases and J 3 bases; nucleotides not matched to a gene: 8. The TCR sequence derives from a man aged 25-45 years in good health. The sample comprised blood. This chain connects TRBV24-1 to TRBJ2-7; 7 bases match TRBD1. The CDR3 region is CATSPDRIIYEQYF. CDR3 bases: TGTGCCACCAGCCCGGACAGGATCATCTACGAGCAGTACTTC.